These 28 T cell receptor beta chains came from one sample sequenced in a study of spatial heterogeneity in lung cancer. TCRdb passed the 5' RACE reads through MiXCR, listing each CDR3 protein once. The sample holds about 20,000 distinct CDR3 sequences, about 5.8% seen once. Whole-study results and caveats: Tumoral mutation counts were tracked by counts of expanded intratumoral alpha and beta TCRs.

Time point indicated: sample taken at primary tumor resection. These receptors' targets are unknown. Sequences were derived from lung tumor tissue, sampled at surgery. These receptors were obtained from a female donor with early-stage non-small cell lung cancer.

By share of the sample, this clonotype is medium-sized. The rearrangement joins TRBV28 to TRBJ2-7; no clear D gene. The V and J ends lost 5 bases and 0 bases respectively, with 8 bases between them. The CDR3 totals 13 residues. Looked up from germline, CDR1 is MDHEN and CDR2 is SYDVKM. As DNA, the CDR3 is TGTGCCAGCAGTCGGGTACCCTCCTACGAGCAGTACTTC. It translates to CASSRVPSYEQYF.

This clonotype was picked up many times. This chain links TRBV20-1 with TRBJ1-3; no firm D call. Germline CDR1 is DFQATT and CDR2 is SNEGSKA (reference sequence). This CDR3 region has 13 residues. Trimming cost V 6 bases and J 4 bases, with 13 bases left between them. This CDR3 reads CSARSGTGNTIYF. The DNA for the CDR3 is TGCAGTGCAAGGAGCGGAACCGGAAACACCATATATTTT.

This clonotype was seen repeatedly, ten times or more. The chain couples TRBV7-6 to TRBJ2-5, with 9 bases that match TRBD2. The germline CDR1 and CDR2 sequences are SGHVS and FNYEAQ. With V trimmed by 3 bases and J by 4 bases, 12 bases remained unmatched. The length of the CDR3 is 17 residues. CDR3 in DNA: TGTGCCAGCAGCTTTGAACCGCCCAGCGGGAGGACAGAGACCCAGTACTTC. It translates to CASSFEPPSGRTETQYF.

Regarding this clonotype: Given a much more abundant clone one base away, this may be a read error. V is TRBV7-8 and J is TRBJ1-2; 7 bases agree with TRBD1. Germline trimming cut 1 base from V and 3 bases from J; bases unmatched to any gene: 2. The CDR3 is 14 amino acids. Germline CDR1 SGHVS, CDR2 FQNEAQ. Written as DNA, the CDR3 is TGTGCCAGCAGCTTAGGAGGGGGCGACTATGGCTACACCTTC. Translation: CASSLGGGDYGYTF.

This clonotype came up many times. This chain links TRBV27 with TRBJ2-3; D may be TRBD1 or TRBD2 (5 bases each). The CDR3 extends over 15 amino acids. The ends were cut back, 3 bases at V and 1 base at J, with 11 bases in the middle. CDR1 MNHEY and CDR2 SMNVEV come from the germline V gene (reference sequence). CDR3 nucleotide sequence: TGTGCCAGCAGTTTTTCGGGACCCCGCACAGATACGCAGTATTTT. This encodes CASSFSGPRTDTQYF.

This clonotype has more than one count but fewer than ten. The chain joins TRBV19 to TRBJ2-2; 8 nucleotides match TRBD1. Germline lookup yields CDR1 LNHDA and CDR2 SQIVND (reference sequence). The CDR3 covers 16 residues. V shed 4 bases and J 5 bases; nucleotides not matched to a gene: 9. The chain's CDR3 is CASSRGQGAWTGELFF. The CDR3, as DNA: TGTGCCAGTAGTAGAGGACAGGGTGCCTGGACCGGGGAGCTGTTTTTT.

The chain combines TRBV5-1 with TRBJ2-7, with D tentatively TRBD2 (6 bases). The CDR3 sequence is 17 residues long. The germline V gene encodes CDR1 SGHRS and CDR2 YFSETQ. Between the trimmed V and J ends, which lost 0 bases and 3 bases, there was a span of 19 bases. In DNA form, the CDR3 reads TGCGCCAGCAGCTTGGGCTCGAGCGGGCATAATTTCTACGAGCAGTACTTC. Translating gives CASSLGSSGHNFYEQYF.

This clonotype was seen many times. The chain carries TRBV10-3 and TRBJ2-2; 11 nucleotides match TRBD2. Germline V gene sequence: CDR1 ENHRY, CDR2 SYGVKD. The CDR3 loop spans 17 amino acids. The V and J ends lost 0 bases and 1 base, in that order; junction bases with no gene match: 1. This CDR3 is CAISESTSGMNTGELFF. The CDR3 region has the DNA TGTGCCATCAGTGAGTCGACTAGCGGGATGAACACCGGGGAGCTGTTTTTT.

This clonotype was found many times. V usage is TRBV24-1 and J usage is TRBJ2-3, with D possibly matching TRBD2 (7 bases). Trimming took off 5 bases at V and 2 bases at J, with 10 bases between the two ends. In germline, CDR1 is KGHDR, CDR2 SFDVKD. There are 14 residues in the CDR3. The CDR3 nucleotides read TGTGCCACCAGTGCAGGGGACTACACAGATACGCAGTATTTT. Translating gives CATSAGDYTDTQYF.

This clonotype qualifies as medium-sized. The CDR3, as DNA: TGTGCCAGCGCAACCAGCAGGGGCTCCTACAATGAGCAGTTCTTC. Its translation: CASATSRGSYNEQFF. V gene TRBV3-1 combines with J gene TRBJ2-1; D may be TRBD1 (6 bases). Germline lookup yields CDR1 LGHDT and CDR2 YNNKEL (reference sequence). The CDR3 is 15 amino acids. V was trimmed by 8 bases and J by 0 bases, leaving 14 bases between them.

The chain employs TRBV7-2 and TRBJ2-7; the D is unclear. Trimming removed 5 bases from V and 0 bases from J, with 11 bases in between. From germline, CDR1 is SGHTA and CDR2 FQGNSA. The CDR3 has 14 amino acids. Here the CDR3 reads CASSPGPPSYEQYF. CDR3 DNA sequence: TGTGCCAGCAGCCCAGGCCCTCCCTCCTACGAGCAGTACTTC.

This clonotype was picked up many times. The chain couples TRBV7-8 to TRBJ2-1, with TRBD1 identical over 7 bases. V shed 1 base and J 11 bases; nucleotides not matched to a gene: 14. The length of the CDR3 is 16 residues. Germline CDR1 reads SGHVS; CDR2 reads FQNEAQ. The CDR3 DNA follows: TGTGCCAGCAGCTTAGTGGGTAATGGACAGGATGGAAAGCAGTTCTTC. This gives the protein CASSLVGNGQDGKQFF.

In its sample, this clonotype was seen many times. The chain carries TRBV20-1 and TRBJ2-5, with 9 bases that match TRBD2. Germline CDR1 DFQATT, CDR2 SNEGSKA (reference sequence). The CDR3 extends over 17 amino acids. J was trimmed by 6 bases and V by 4 bases; bases with no gene match: 18. CDR3 residues: CSATQGLAGGTLKTQYF. CDR3 in DNA: TGCAGTGCTACCCAGGGATTGGCGGGAGGGACGTTGAAGACCCAGTACTTC.

This clonotype has a count of ten or more. This rearrangement joins TRBV20-1 to TRBJ2-7; 7 nucleotides align to TRBD2. The CDR3 is 15 amino acids. V shed 0 bases and J 2 bases; nucleotides not matched to a gene: 7. CDR1 is DFQATT and CDR2 is SNEGSKA in the germline V gene (reference sequence). The CDR3 here is CSARDGASGAYEQYF. CDR3 DNA sequence: TGCAGTGCTAGAGACGGCGCTAGCGGCGCCTACGAGCAGTACTTC.

In its sample, this clonotype was seen many times. The chain joins TRBV4-1 to TRBJ2-2; D is ambiguous. This CDR3 is 14 amino acids long. From germline, CDR1 is MGHRA and CDR2 YSYEKL. V was pared by 1 base and J by 3 bases, with 6 bases between. In nucleotides, the CDR3 is TGCGCCAGCAGCCAAGTGGGCTACACCGGGGAGCTGTTTTTT. This sequence encodes CASSQVGYTGELFF.

This clonotype showed up just a few times. The V gene is TRBV11-3, the J gene TRBJ2-3; D possibly matches TRBD1 or TRBD2 (6 bases each). CDR3 length: 14 residues. V lost 0 bases, J lost 6 bases, and 10 bases lay in between. Germline-derived CDR1 and CDR2 are SGHNT and YENEEA. The CDR3 sequence: CASSLERGADTQYF. CDR3 bases: TGTGCCAGCAGCTTAGAAAGGGGGGCCGATACGCAGTATTTT.

This clonotype was counted at least ten times. The chain couples TRBV20-1 to TRBJ2-7, with D tentatively TRBD1 or TRBD2 (5 bases each). Deletions cut 6 bases from V and 4 bases from J, with 16 bases between. The germline V gene encodes CDR1 DFQATT and CDR2 SNEGSKA (reference sequence). This CDR3 has 13 amino acids. The CDR3, as DNA: TGCAGTGCCCCCGGGACCCTAAGTTACGAGCAGTACTTC. Its protein is CSAPGTLSYEQYF.

This clonotype was observed many times. CDR3 residues: CASSRNPGTGSYEQYF. The CDR3 DNA reads as TGTGCCAGCTCTCGAAACCCCGGGACAGGTTCCTACGAGCAGTACTTC. This chain joins TRBV18 and TRBJ2-7; 8 nucleotides match TRBD1. The length of the CDR3 is 16 residues. The J segment lost 1 base and the V segment lost 6 bases, leaving 11 bases of the junction unmatched. The germline V gene encodes CDR1 KGHSH and CDR2 LQKENI.

For this clonotype: With a much larger clone just one base away, this may be a read error. The chain uses TRBV7-3 and TRBJ2-3, with 10 nucleotides matching TRBD2. CDR1 and CDR2 (germline): SGHTA, FQGTGA. There are 15 residues in the CDR3. CDR3 nucleotides: TGTGCCAACAGCTTCGCTAGCGGGAGAACAGATACGCAGTATTTT. Translated, it gives CANSFASGRTDTQYF.

This clonotype was observed at least ten times. The rearrangement joins TRBV28 to TRBJ2-1; 7 positions match TRBD1. Germline V gene lookup returns CDR1 MDHEN and CDR2 SYDVKM. The CDR3 extends over 14 amino acids. Germline trimming cut 5 bases from V and 4 bases from J; bases unmatched to any gene: 5. CDR3 region: CASSHGTAYNEQFF. The DNA of the CDR3 is TGTGCCAGCAGTCACGGGACAGCTTACAATGAGCAGTTCTTC.

This clonotype appeared many times. The genes are TRBV4-1 and TRBJ2-2; 8 bases align to TRBD2. The V gene's germline CDR1 is MGHRA and CDR2 YSYEKL. This CDR3 has 16 residues. Germline trimming cut 2 bases from V and 4 bases from J; bases unmatched to any gene: 6. For the CDR3, the DNA is TGCGCCAGCAGCCAAAGAAGTCTAGCGGGCACCGGGGAGCTGTTTTTT. It yields the protein CASSQRSLAGTGELFF.

This clonotype was observed at least ten times. This chain links TRBV30 with TRBJ2-1; D is unclear. CDR1 and CDR2 (germline): GTSNPN, SVGIG (reference sequence). V was trimmed by 0 bases and J by 7 bases, leaving 16 bases between them. CDR3 length equals 15 residues. Here the CDR3 DNA reads TGTGCCTGGAGTGTACGTGGGGTAATGGTAAATGAGCAGTTCTTC. Protein sequence: CAWSVRGVMVNEQFF.

This clonotype was recorded at least ten times. The chain has TRBV10-1 and TRBJ2-2, with unresolved D. The CDR3 has 13 residues. Trimming took 2 bases from V and 5 from J, leaving 6 bases between them. Germline V gene lookup returns CDR1 WNHNN and CDR2 SYGVQD (reference sequence). The CDR3 sequence is CASSEKETGELFF. In DNA form, the CDR3 reads TGCGCCAGCAGTGAGAAGGAAACCGGGGAGCTGTTTTTT.

By its share, this clonotype is medium-sized. V usage is TRBV4-2 and J usage is TRBJ2-3, with 9 bases fitting TRBD2. CDR1 is LGHNA and CDR2 is YNFKEQ in the germline V gene. CDR3 size: 16 residues. The trim removed 0 bases at V and 4 bases at J, leaving 5 bases unmatched. The CDR3 protein is CASSQETSGSADTQYF. CDR3 sequence (DNA): TGTGCCAGCAGCCAAGAAACTAGCGGGTCGGCAGATACGCAGTATTTT.

This clonotype was counted ten times or more. The CDR3 region is CASSLARDSFRGTEAFF. In DNA, the CDR3 is TGCGCCAGCAGCTTGGCCCGTGACTCTTTTCGGGGCACTGAAGCTTTCTTT. The rearrangement joins TRBV5-1 to TRBJ1-1; D remains unclear. Germline-derived CDR1 and CDR2 are SGHRS and YFSETQ. Trimming took off 0 bases at V and 4 bases at J, with 19 bases between the two ends. The length of the CDR3 is 17 residues.

This clonotype was observed at least ten times. The chain links TRBV27 to TRBJ2-7; D not resolved. Trimming removed 3 bases from V and 5 bases from J, with 11 bases in between. The CDR3 spans 13 residues. CDR1 is MNHEY, CDR2 SMNVEV, per germline (reference sequence). This CDR3 is CASSFTLRDEQYF. The DNA for the CDR3 is TGTGCCAGCAGTTTTACTCTTAGAGACGAGCAGTACTTC.

This clonotype was recorded many times. J is TRBJ2-2 and V is TRBV19; D is tentatively TRBD1 or TRBD2 (5 bases each). This CDR3 spans 15 amino acids. CDR1 is LNHDA and CDR2 is SQIVND in the germline V gene (reference sequence). Trimming removed 2 bases at V and 6 bases at J, with 13 bases between. In DNA, the CDR3 is TGTGCCAGTAGTATAACTGCTGGGACCGCCGGGGAGCTGTTTTTT. The encoded protein is CASSITAGTAGELFF. Full variable domain (rest looked up from reference TRBV19 and TRBJ2-2): DGGITQSPKYLFRKEGQNVTLSCEQNLNHDAMYWYRQDPGQGLRLIYYSQIVNDFQKGDIAEGYSVSREKKESFPLTVTSAQKNPTAFYLCASSITAGTAGELFFGEGSRLTVL.

In its sample, this clonotype is medium-sized. The rearrangement uses TRBV11-1 and TRBJ2-5; D is ambiguous. This CDR3 has 12 residues. Germline assignment: CDR1 SGHAT and CDR2 FQDESV (reference sequence). Trimming stripped 6 bases from V and 4 bases from J, with 9 bases between. CDR3 in amino acids: CASRTSGETQYF. The CDR3 region has the DNA TGTGCCAGCAGAACAAGTGGAGAGACCCAGTACTTC.